This section outlines one T cell receptor beta chain sequence together with its context. The junction and the germline gene differ at one end; a read error may be behind it. This specimen comes from a study of shared clonotypes between healthy human individuals. CDR3 length equals 11 residues. Germline V gene sequence: CDR1 KGHSH, CDR2 LQKENI. The data were produced by immunoSEQ multiplex PCR, yet TCRdb's version contains in-frame clones alone and is incomplete. The data hold 2 million or so clones, with around 95% observed a single time. The rearrangement links TRBV18 to TRBJ2-7; D is ambiguous. The receptor was derived from a man between 18 and 35 years old in good health. The sequenced sample was naive CD4+ T cells sorted from blood. This sample's subset: CD45RA+ positively selected. The CDR3 region is CASLPGYEQYF. The CDR3 DNA follows: TGTGCCAGCTTACCAGGATACGAGCAGTACTTC.